The source of this TCR beta chain is a study of T cell responses to AZD1222 COVID-19 vaccine. The CDR3 runs 13 residues. V was cut by 7 bases and J by 0 bases, with 10 bases left in between. Germline V gene lookup returns CDR1 SGHDT and CDR2 YYEEEE. This table comes from immunoSEQ multiplex PCR, and its TCRdb copy is limited to in-frame clones, with some not included. The table includes 150,000 to 250,000 clones, approximately 93% detected once. The receptor comes from an adult who received the AZD1222 COVID-19 vaccine. The chain links TRBV5-6 to TRBJ1-1, with a possible D match to TRBD1 (6 bases). Sequenced material: peripheral blood, taken 28 days after the second AZD1222 dose. CDR3 bases: TGTGCCAGCCGGGACACACTGAACACTGAAGCTTTCTTT. Translating gives CASRDTLNTEAFF.